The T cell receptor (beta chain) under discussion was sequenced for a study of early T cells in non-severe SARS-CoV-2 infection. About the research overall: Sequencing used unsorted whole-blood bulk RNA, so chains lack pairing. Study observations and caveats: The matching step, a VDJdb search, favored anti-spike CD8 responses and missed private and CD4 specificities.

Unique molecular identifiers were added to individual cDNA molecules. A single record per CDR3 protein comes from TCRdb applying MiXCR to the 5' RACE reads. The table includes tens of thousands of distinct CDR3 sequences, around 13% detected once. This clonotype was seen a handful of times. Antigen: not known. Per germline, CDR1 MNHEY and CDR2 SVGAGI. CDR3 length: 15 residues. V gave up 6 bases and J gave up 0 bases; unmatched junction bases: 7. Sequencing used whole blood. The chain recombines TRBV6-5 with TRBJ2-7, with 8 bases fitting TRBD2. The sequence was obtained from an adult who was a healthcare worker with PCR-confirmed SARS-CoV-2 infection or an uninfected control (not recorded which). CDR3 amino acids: CASSLSGGSSYEQYF. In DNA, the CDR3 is TGTGCCAGCAGCTTAAGCGGGGGCAGCTCCTACGAGCAGTACTTC.